This entry lists 8 T cell receptor beta chains sequenced from one sample in a study of CD8 T cells in Susac syndrome. RNA, at 0.5 to 1 ug, was reverse transcribed with random hexamers. In TCRdb, the immunoSEQ multiplex PCR reads were re-called with MiXCR into one record per CDR3 protein. In the table there are roughly 120,000 distinct CDR3 sequences, around 96% of which are singletons. The sequencing sample was made of CD4+ T cells from PBMCs. The receptors originated from a human donor in good health.

The chain joins TRBV29-1 to TRBJ2-6, with D possibly being TRBD1 or TRBD2 (5 bases each). Germline-derived CDR1 and CDR2 are SQVTM and ANQGSEA. V was trimmed by 4 bases and J by 0 bases, leaving 10 bases between them. This CDR3 is built from 15 residues. DNA for the CDR3: TGCAGCGTTGGAGAGGGGAGCTCTGGGGCCAACGTCCTGACTTTC. Its translation is CSVGEGSSGANVLTF.

The J gene is TRBJ2-1, the V gene TRBV5-6; D gene ambiguous. V lost 4 bases to trimming and J lost 0 bases, with 17 bases between them. The V gene's germline CDR1 is SGHDT and CDR2 YYEEEE. The CDR3 spans 17 residues. The DNA for the CDR3 is TGTGCCAGCAGCCTAGGACCTAATGCTCCCTCCTACAATGAGCAGTTCTTC. This codes for CASSLGPNAPSYNEQFF.

The chain couples TRBV3-1 to TRBJ2-1, with 8 bases identical to TRBD2. V gave up 0 bases and J gave up 0 bases; unmatched junction bases: 7. Per germline, CDR1 LGHDT and CDR2 YNNKEL (reference sequence). CDR3 length: 18 residues. CDR3 nucleotide sequence: TGTGCCAGCAGCCAAGATTACCCACTAGCGGACTCCTACAATGAGCAGTTCTTC. Its protein is CASSQDYPLADSYNEQFF.

This clonotype was recorded only once. The chain uses TRBV10-3 and TRBJ1-2; 9 bases are shared with TRBD1. The CDR3 extends over 15 amino acids. Germline CDR1 is ENHRY and CDR2 is SYGVKD. With V trimmed by 7 bases and J by 6 bases, 12 bases remained unmatched. CDR3 amino acids: CAINNRDREEDGYTF. CDR3 coding DNA: TGTGCCATCAACAACCGGGACAGGGAGGAGGATGGCTACACCTTC.

The chain links TRBV7-9 to TRBJ2-1; D is undetermined. Trimming left V 1 base short and J 12 bases short, with 10 bases between. This CDR3 is 12 amino acids long. Per germline, CDR1 SEHNR and CDR2 FQNEAQ (reference sequence). CDR3: CASSLVPLGQFF. The CDR3 coding sequence is TGTGCCAGCAGCTTAGTCCCGCTAGGGCAGTTCTTC.

This chain joins TRBV20-1 and TRBJ1-3; tentative D call: TRBD1 (6 bases). In germline, CDR1 is DFQATT, CDR2 SNEGSKA (reference sequence). Trimming took off 4 bases at V and 0 bases at J, with 10 bases between the two ends. The CDR3 contains 14 residues. The CDR3 nucleotides read TGCAGTGCTACAGGACAGAGCTCTGGAAACACCATATATTTT. Translation: CSATGQSSGNTIYF.

The CDR3 spells CASSSQSGISGNTIYF. The DNA of the CDR3 is TGTGCCAGCAGCTCTCAGTCGGGGATCTCTGGAAACACCATATATTTT. The chain recombines TRBV7-2 with TRBJ1-3; D gene unclear. Germline lookup yields CDR1 SGHTA and CDR2 FQGNSA. Trimming took 4 bases from V and 0 from J, leaving 13 bases between them. The CDR3 length is 16 residues.

The chain has TRBV20-1 and TRBJ1-2; D is unclear. The V end was cut by 6 bases, the J end by 8 bases, with 13 bases between. The CDR3 totals 11 residues. CDR1 and CDR2 (germline): DFQATT, SNEGSKA (reference sequence). This CDR3 reads CSAERGSGYTF. The CDR3 nucleotides are TGCAGTGCCGAGAGAGGGAGCGGCTACACCTTC.